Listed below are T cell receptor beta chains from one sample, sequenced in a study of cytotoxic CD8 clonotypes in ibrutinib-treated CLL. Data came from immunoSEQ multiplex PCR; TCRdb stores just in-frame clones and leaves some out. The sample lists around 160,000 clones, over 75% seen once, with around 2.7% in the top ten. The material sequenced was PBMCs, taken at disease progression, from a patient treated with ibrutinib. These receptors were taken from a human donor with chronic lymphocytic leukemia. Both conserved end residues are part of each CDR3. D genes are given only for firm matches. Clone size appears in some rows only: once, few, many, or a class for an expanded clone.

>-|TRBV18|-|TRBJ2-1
CASSLGQNNEQFF
TGTGCCAGCTCACTTGGACAGAACAATGAGCAGTTCTTC
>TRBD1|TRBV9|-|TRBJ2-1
CASSPRDRGASEQFF
TGTGCCAGCAGCCCCCGGGACAGGGGAGCGAGTGAGCAGTTCTTC
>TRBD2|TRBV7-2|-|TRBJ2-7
CASSPTGLAGTYEQYF
TGTGCCAGCAGCCCCACAGGGCTAGCGGGTACCTACGAGCAGTACTTC
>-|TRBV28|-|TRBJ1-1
CASSFSRQFEAFF
TGTGCCAGCAGTTTTTCCAGGCAATTTGAAGCTTTCTTT
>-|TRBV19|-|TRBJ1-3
CASRISGNTIYF
TGTGCCAGTCGGATCTCTGGAAACACCATATATTTT
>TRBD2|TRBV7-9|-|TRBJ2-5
CASSMTSGTQETQYF
TGTGCCAGCAGCATGACTAGCGGGACCCAAGAGACCCAGTACTTC
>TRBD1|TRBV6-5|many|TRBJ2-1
CASSYGTGGTGQEQFF
TGTGCCAGCAGTTACGGTACGGGTGGGACAGGGCAAGAGCAGTTCTTC
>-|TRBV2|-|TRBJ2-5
CASSYQETQYF
TGTGCCAGCAGTTATCAAGAGACCCAGTACTTC
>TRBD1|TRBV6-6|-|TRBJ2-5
CASSEDRGRGTQYF
TGTGCCAGCAGCGAGGACAGGGGGCGGGGGACCCAGTACTTC
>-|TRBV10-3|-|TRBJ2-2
CAISPRSNTGELFF
TGTGCCATCAGCCCACGGTCGAACACCGGGGAGCTGTTTTTT
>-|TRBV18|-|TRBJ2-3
CASSPVPTDTQYF
TGTGCCAGCTCACCAGTTCCGACAGATACGCAGTATTTT
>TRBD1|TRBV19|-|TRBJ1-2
CANTSNPPGGYGYTF
TGTGCCAACACCTCCAACCCCCCAGGGGGCTATGGCTACACCTTC
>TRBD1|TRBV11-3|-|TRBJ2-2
CASMLGTALTGELFF
TGTGCCAGCATGCTTGGGACAGCCCTCACCGGGGAGCTGTTTTTT
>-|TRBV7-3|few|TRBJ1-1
CASSFWGGTEAFF
TGTGCCAGCAGCTTTTGGGGGGGTACTGAAGCTTTCTTT
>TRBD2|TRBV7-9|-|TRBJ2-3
CASSWSGNTDTQYF
TGTGCCAGCAGTTGGAGCGGGAACACCGATACGCAGTATTTT
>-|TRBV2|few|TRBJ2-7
CASSGQRYEQYF
TGTGCCAGCAGTGGGCAGAGATACGAGCAGTACTTC
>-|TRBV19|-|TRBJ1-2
CASSISPGQGYGYTF
TGTGCCAGTAGTATAAGCCCCGGCCAGGGCTATGGCTACACCTTC